These 3 T cell receptor beta chains came from one sample sequenced in a study of blood T cell repertoires in COVID-19. The table came from immunoSEQ multiplex PCR; TCRdb's copy has only in-frame clones and leaves some out. Of about 240,000 clones listed, about 83% were seen once; the top ten hold approximately 4%. The sample comprised PBMCs or T cells enriched from blood (not recorded which). Receptors were obtained from a woman aged 40 to 55 who had been exposed to COVID-19.

V gene TRBV19 combines with J gene TRBJ1-6; D is uncertain. The germline V and J ends were trimmed by 0 bases and 15 bases, with 12 bases remaining between them. Germline V gives CDR1 LNHDA, CDR2 SQIVND (reference sequence). The CDR3 length is 13 residues. The CDR3 spells CASSIEAGKLLHF. The CDR3 DNA follows: TGTGCCAGTAGTATAGAAGCGGGGAAGCTCCTCCACTTT.

The J gene is TRBJ1-5, the V gene TRBV7-2; the D gene is possibly TRBD1 (5 bases). CDR1 and CDR2 from the germline V gene are SGHTA and FQGNSA. V was cut by 5 bases and J by 2 bases, with 10 bases left in between. The CDR3 covers 14 residues. CDR3 residues: CASSQGVGNQPQHF. The CDR3 bases are TGTGCCAGCAGCCAAGGGGTGGGCAATCAGCCCCAGCATTTT.

This chain uses TRBV5-4 with TRBJ1-2; no clear D gene. The CDR3 sequence is 13 residues long. The ends were cut back, 1 base at V and 6 bases at J, with 10 bases in the middle. The germline CDR1 and CDR2 sequences are SGHNT and YYREEE (reference sequence). In DNA, the CDR3 is TGTGCCAGCAGCTTGCCCAAGGGAGATGGCTACACCTTC. Translation gives CASSLPKGDGYTF. The whole variable domain, remainder taken from reference TRBV5-4 and TRBJ1-2, is ETGVTQSPTHLIKTRGQQVTLRCSSQSGHNTVSWYQQALGQGPQFIFQYYREEENGRGNFPPRFSGLQFPNYSSELNVNALELDDSALYLCASSLPKGDGYTFGSGTRLTVV.